This entry concerns a single TCR beta chain. The antigen remains undetermined. With random hexamers, reverse transcription was performed on about 0.45 to 1 ug of RNA. The CDR3 of TCR beta was amplified by immunoSEQ multiplex PCR across 54 Vbeta and 13 Jbeta. TCRdb reanalysed the immunoSEQ multiplex PCR reads using MiXCR and keeps one entry per CDR3 protein. Of 200,000 or so distinct CDR3 sequences listed, approximately 94% are singletons. The entry originates in a study of CD8 T cells in Susac syndrome. Study-level results: The study's TCR sequencing and HLA analysis covered a relatively small number of individuals, and the study acknowledged this.

This CDR3 spans 14 amino acids. With V trimmed by 6 bases and J by 8 bases, 14 bases remained unmatched. Germline V lookup: CDR1 GTSNPN, CDR2 SVGIG (reference sequence). CD8+ and CD4+ T cells from blood underwent TCR beta sequencing. The multiple sclerosis controls were treatment-naive patients with relapsing-remitting disease that was stable or active. V usage is TRBV30 and J usage is TRBJ1-2; 8 bases line up with TRBD1. The sample taken for sequencing was CD4+ T cells from PBMCs. This clonotype was obtained from a human donor with multiple sclerosis. CDR3 protein: CACRPGRGQRGYTF. The CDR3 nucleotides are TGTGCCTGTAGGCCAGGCAGGGGGCAACGCGGCTACACCTTC.